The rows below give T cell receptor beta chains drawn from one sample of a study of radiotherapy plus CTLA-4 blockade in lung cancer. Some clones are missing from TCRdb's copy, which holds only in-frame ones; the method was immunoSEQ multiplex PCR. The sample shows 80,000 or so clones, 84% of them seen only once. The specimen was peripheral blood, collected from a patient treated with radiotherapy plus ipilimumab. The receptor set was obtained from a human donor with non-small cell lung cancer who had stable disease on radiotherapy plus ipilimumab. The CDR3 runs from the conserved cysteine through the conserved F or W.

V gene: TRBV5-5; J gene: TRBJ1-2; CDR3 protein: CASRQRRTDASNYGYTF
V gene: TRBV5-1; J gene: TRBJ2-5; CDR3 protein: CASSLGDLQETQYF
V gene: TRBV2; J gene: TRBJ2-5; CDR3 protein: CAVLGLGKETQYF
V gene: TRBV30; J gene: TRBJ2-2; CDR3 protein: CAWTSASTGELFF
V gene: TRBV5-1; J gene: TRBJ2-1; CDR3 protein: CASSSGTGPNNEQFF
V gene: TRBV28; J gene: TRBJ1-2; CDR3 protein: CATHSGGVNYGYTF
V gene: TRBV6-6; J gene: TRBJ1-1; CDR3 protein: CASSLTGRGNTEAFF
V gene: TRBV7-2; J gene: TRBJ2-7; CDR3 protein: CASSFTPGSSYEQYF
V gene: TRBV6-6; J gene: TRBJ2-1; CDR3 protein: CACWADYNEQFF
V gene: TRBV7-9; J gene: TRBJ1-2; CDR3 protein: CASSRTGGVYGYTF
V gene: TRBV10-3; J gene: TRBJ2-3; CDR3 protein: CAISRGRDTDTQYF
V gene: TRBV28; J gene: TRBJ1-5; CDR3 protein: CASKGQGDQPQHF
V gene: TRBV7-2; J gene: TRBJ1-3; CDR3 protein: CASSLGGGAGSGNTIYF
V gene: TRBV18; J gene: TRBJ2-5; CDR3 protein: CASSHGQIQETQYF
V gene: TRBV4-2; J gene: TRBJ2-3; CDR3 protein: CASSQDSGGADTQYF
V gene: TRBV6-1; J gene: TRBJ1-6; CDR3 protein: CASSFDVPSASPLHF
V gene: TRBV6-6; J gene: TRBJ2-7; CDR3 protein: CASSPGTGSHLEQYF
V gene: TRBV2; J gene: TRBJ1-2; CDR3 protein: CASSGGAHRDRGSNYGYTF
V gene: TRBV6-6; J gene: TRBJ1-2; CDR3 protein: CASSAPAGGYTF
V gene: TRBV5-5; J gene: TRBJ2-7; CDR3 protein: CASSLAANPDYEQYF
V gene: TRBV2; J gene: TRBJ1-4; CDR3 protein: CASESRGQGIGLFF
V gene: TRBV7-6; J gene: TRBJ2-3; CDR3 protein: CASSFGSSTDTQYF
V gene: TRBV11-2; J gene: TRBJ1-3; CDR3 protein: CASTRAPGNTIYF
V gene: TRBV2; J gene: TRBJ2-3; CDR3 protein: CASILLSTDTQYF
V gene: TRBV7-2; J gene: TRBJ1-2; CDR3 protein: CASSLGKGGNYGYTF
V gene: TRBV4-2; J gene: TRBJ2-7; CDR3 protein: CASSQGLGDTLHEQYF
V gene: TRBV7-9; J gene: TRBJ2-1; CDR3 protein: CASSYTGGSNEQFF
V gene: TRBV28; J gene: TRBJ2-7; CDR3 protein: CASSPTDSSQAGRQYF
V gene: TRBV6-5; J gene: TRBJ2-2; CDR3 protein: CASTKGRVTGELFF
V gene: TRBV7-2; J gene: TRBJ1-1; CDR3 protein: CASSPGHANTEAFF
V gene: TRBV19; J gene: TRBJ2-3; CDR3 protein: CASKERLAGGTDTQYF
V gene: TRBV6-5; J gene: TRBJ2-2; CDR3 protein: CASSYWASNTGELFF
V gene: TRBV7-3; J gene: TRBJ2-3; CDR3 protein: CASSTQSSGRIDTQYF
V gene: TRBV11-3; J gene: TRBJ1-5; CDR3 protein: CASSLDLLPDRDNQPQHF
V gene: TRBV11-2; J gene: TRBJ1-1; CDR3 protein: CASSSGTGGVVAFF
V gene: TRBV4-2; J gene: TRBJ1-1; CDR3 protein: CASSQEALGDTEAFF
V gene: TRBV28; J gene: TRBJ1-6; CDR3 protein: CASRTSDGDSSPLHF
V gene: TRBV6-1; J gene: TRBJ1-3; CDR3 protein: CASNSPGGGGNTIYF
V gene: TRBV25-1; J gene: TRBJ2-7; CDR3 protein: CASSEVLVDRQYF
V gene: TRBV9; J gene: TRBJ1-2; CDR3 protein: CASSVDRLGQGPPNYGYTF
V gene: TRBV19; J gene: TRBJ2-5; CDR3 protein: CASSIGTSAPRETQYF